What follows are 22 T cell receptor beta chains derived from one specimen sequenced in a study of tumor-infiltrating lymphocytes in localized non-small cell lung cancer. Produced via immunoSEQ multiplex PCR; TCRdb's table is partial and in-frame only. The table includes about 14,000 clones, 60% to 80% detected once. The specimen was lung tumor tissue. The receptors shown here come from a human donor with non-small cell lung cancer.

The V gene is TRBV6-1, the J gene TRBJ2-1; D is unclear. The germline V gene encodes CDR1 MNHNS and CDR2 SASEGT. V was shortened by 5 bases and J by 5 bases, with 7 bases between the two germline ends. The CDR3 covers 12 residues. CDR3 region: CASSTGHNEQFF. The CDR3 DNA reads as TGTGCCAGCAGTACGGGCCACAATGAGCAGTTCTTC.

The genes are TRBV20-1 and TRBJ2-5; D may be TRBD2 (5 bases). The CDR3 has 11 amino acids. Deletions cut 5 bases from V and 1 base from J, with 5 bases between. In germline, CDR1 is DFQATT, CDR2 SNEGSKA (reference sequence). The CDR3 DNA sequence: TGCAGTGCTGGACTCCAAGAGACCCAGTACTTC. Translated, it gives CSAGLQETQYF.

The chain carries TRBV5-6 and TRBJ2-1; D may be TRBD1 (5 bases). Germline-derived CDR1 and CDR2 are SGHDT and YYEEEE. The ends were cut back, 0 bases at V and 2 bases at J, with 9 bases in the middle. The CDR3 loop spans 15 amino acids. The CDR3 loop reads CASSLAGYAYNEQFF. CDR3 nucleotide sequence: TGTGCCAGCAGCTTGGCAGGGTACGCCTACAATGAGCAGTTCTTC.

The CDR3 sequence: CASSLAGTGEREKLFF. In nucleotides, the CDR3 is TGTGCCAGCAGCTTAGCCGGGACAGGGGAAAGGGAAAAACTGTTTTTT. V is TRBV11-3 and J is TRBJ1-4, with 10 bases lining up with TRBD1. This CDR3 has 16 residues. CDR1 SGHNT and CDR2 YENEEA come from the germline V gene. Trimming cost V 1 base and J 8 bases; bases outside gene matches: 7.

V gene TRBV18 combines with J gene TRBJ2-7; 8 bases agree with TRBD2. Germline CDR1 and CDR2: KGHSH and LQKENI. The CDR3 is made up of 14 amino acids. The junction had 8 bases not matched to a gene; V was cut back by 3 bases and J by 7 bases. The CDR3 spells CASSPSAREDEQYF. CDR3 nucleotides: TGTGCCAGCTCACCCAGTGCGCGGGAGGATGAGCAGTACTTC.

This clone has just one count. This chain joins TRBV19 and TRBJ2-1, with TRBD2 matching over 7 bases. The CDR3 has 16 amino acids. V trimming: 7 bases; J trimming: 6 bases; junction bases outside the gene matches: 15. From germline, CDR1 is LNHDA and CDR2 SQIVND (reference sequence). The CDR3 DNA sequence: TGTGCCAGTAAGGCTAGCGGAATCATAAATTCCAATGAGCAGTTCTTC. Translated, it gives CASKASGIINSNEQFF.

The chain has TRBV25-1 and TRBJ2-7, with TRBD1 matching 10 bases. This CDR3 contains 15 residues. The V gene's germline CDR1 is MGHDK and CDR2 SYGVNS. Trimming cost V 5 bases and J 2 bases; bases outside gene matches: 6. DNA for the CDR3: TGTGCCAGCAGTCCCGCCGGGACAGGGGCCTACGAGCAGTACTTC. This sequence encodes CASSPAGTGAYEQYF.

The chain combines TRBV6-1 with TRBJ2-1; D unclear. The germline V gene has CDR1 MNHNS and CDR2 SASEGT. There are 14 residues in the CDR3. The V end was cut by 2 bases, the J end by 8 bases, with 13 bases between. CDR3: CASSERATWDEQFF. The CDR3 nucleotides read TGTGCCAGCAGTGAAAGAGCTACCTGGGATGAGCAGTTCTTC.

The chain recombines TRBV5-5 with TRBJ2-5; possibly TRBD2 for D (7 bases). Germline CDR1 SGHKS, CDR2 YYEKEE (reference sequence). CDR3 size: 14 residues. The germline V and J ends were trimmed by 4 bases and 5 bases, with 15 bases remaining between them. The CDR3 region has the DNA TGTGCCAGCAGCGAAGGGGGGGGTTGGGAGACCCAGTACTTC. This codes for CASSEGGGWETQYF.

The V call is TRBV20-1, the J call TRBJ2-7; D gene uncertain. Germline assignment: CDR1 DFQATT and CDR2 SNEGSKA (reference sequence). There are 11 residues in the CDR3. The DNA for the CDR3 is TGCAGCGTCAAGGGCTCCTACGAGCAGTACTTC. Translation gives CSVKGSYEQYF.

The V gene is TRBV10-3, the J gene TRBJ1-2; D may be TRBD1 (5 bases). The CDR3 totals 14 residues. Germline V lookup: CDR1 ENHRY, CDR2 SYGVKD. V gave up 11 bases and J gave up 7 bases, with 23 bases separating them. The CDR3, as DNA: TGTGCCGTCGCCGTTGGGGACCGTATTAGTGGCTACACCTTC. Translating gives CAVAVGDRISGYTF.

This clone was counted between two and nine times. The CDR3 bases are TGTGCCAGCTCACCACCCCTCCCGAACACTGAAGCTTTCTTT. Translated: CASSPPLPNTEAFF. The chain uses TRBV18 and TRBJ1-1; D is unresolved. Germline CDR1 KGHSH, CDR2 LQKENI. Trimming left V 0 bases short and J 1 base short, with 6 bases between. This CDR3 has 14 amino acids. Based on the CDR3 plus reference TRBV18 and TRBJ1-1, the full variable domain is NAGVMQNPRHLVRRRGQEARLRCSPMKGHSHVYWYRQLPEEGLKFMVYLQKENIIDESGMPKERFSAEFPKEGPSILRIQQVVRGDSAAYFCASSPPLPNTEAFFGQGTRLTVV.

The chain combines TRBV13 with TRBJ2-1; 10 nucleotides match TRBD2. J lost 2 bases, V lost 5 bases, and 6 bases had no gene match. The CDR3 has 16 amino acids. CDR1 is PRHDT and CDR2 is FYEKMQ in the germline V gene (reference sequence). This chain's CDR3 is CASSRRSGGTYNEQFF. The CDR3 nucleotides read TGTGCCAGCAGCCGTCGTAGCGGGGGGACCTACAATGAGCAGTTCTTC.

The chain recombines TRBV2 with TRBJ2-5, with 8 positions matching TRBD1. Germline V gene sequence: CDR1 SNHLY, CDR2 FYNNEI. Unmatched junction bases numbered 8, after V lost 7 bases and J lost 4 bases. The length of the CDR3 is 14 residues. The CDR3 loop is CASNERGQGETQYF. The CDR3 DNA reads TGTGCCAGCAACGAGAGAGGACAGGGAGAGACCCAGTACTTC. The full variable domain, with the rest looked up from reference TRBV2 and TRBJ2-5, is EPEVTQTPSHQVTQMGQEVILRCVPISNHLYFYWYRQILGQKVEFLVSFYNNEISEKSEIFDDQFSVERPDGSNFTLKIRSTKLEDSAMYFCASNERGQGETQYFGPGTRLLVL.

This clone was seen a handful of times. This chain connects TRBV4-3 to TRBJ1-5; TRBD1 aligns across 8 bases. There are 14 residues in the CDR3. The germline gives CDR1 LGHNA, CDR2 YSLEER. V trimming: 3 bases; J trimming: 3 bases; junction bases outside the gene matches: 1. CDR3: CASSQDRANQPQHF. The CDR3 nucleotides read TGCGCCAGCAGCCAGGACAGGGCCAATCAGCCCCAGCATTTT.

J is TRBJ2-7 and V is TRBV11-3, with D perhaps given as TRBD1 or TRBD2 (5 bases each). The V end lost 5 bases, the J end lost 2 bases, and 13 bases lay between the germline ends. The V gene's germline CDR1 is SGHNT and CDR2 YENEEA. The CDR3 loop spans 14 amino acids. CDR3 sequence: CASSGRDGTYEQYF. The CDR3, as DNA: TGTGCCAGCAGCGGACGGGACGGAACCTACGAGCAGTACTTC.

This chain uses TRBV5-1 with TRBJ1-4, with D maybe TRBD1 (5 bases). The CDR3 totals 15 residues. Germline CDR1 reads SGHRS; CDR2 reads YFSETQ. V lost 6 bases to trimming and J lost 2 bases, with 14 bases between them. Here the CDR3 reads CASNLQGWTNEKLFF. The CDR3 bases are TGCGCCAGCAACCTGCAGGGATGGACTAATGAAAAACTGTTTTTT. Based on the CDR3 plus reference TRBV5-1 and TRBJ1-4, the full variable domain is KAGVTQTPRYLIKTRGQQVTLSCSPISGHRSVSWYQQTPGQGLQFLFEYFSETQRNKGNFPGRFSGRQFSNSRSEMNVSTLELGDSALYLCASNLQGWTNEKLFFGSGTQLSVL.

V gene TRBV18 combines with J gene TRBJ1-1, with 10 positions matching TRBD1. V lost 3 bases and J lost 0; bases outside the gene matches: 7. CDR3 length: 17 amino acids. CDR1 is KGHSH and CDR2 is LQKENI in the germline V gene. CDR3 nucleotide sequence: TGTGCCAGCTCACCGGGACAGGGGTTCCTCATGAACACTGAAGCTTTCTTT. Translating it yields CASSPGQGFLMNTEAFF.

The genes are TRBV5-6 and TRBJ2-3, with no clear D. CDR1 and CDR2 from the germline V gene are SGHDT and YYEEEE. The V and J ends lost 1 base and 1 base respectively, with 13 bases between them. The length of the CDR3 is 16 residues. CDR3 protein: CASSLSGGQGTDTQYF. The DNA for the CDR3 is TGTGCCAGCAGCTTGTCTGGTGGTCAGGGCACAGATACGCAGTATTTT.

The chain couples TRBV27 to TRBJ2-7; 10 positions match TRBD2. Trimming at V came to 6 bases and at J to 0 bases, leaving 8 bases not matched to a gene. In germline, CDR1 is MNHEY, CDR2 SMNVEV (reference sequence). This CDR3 is 16 amino acids long. CDR3 coding DNA: TGTGCCAGCAGCCTCCTTAGCGGGGGGCTCTCCTACGAGCAGTACTTC. It encodes CASSLLSGGLSYEQYF.

The rearrangement uses TRBV4-3 and TRBJ1-5, with D unresolved. The CDR3 length is 15 residues. Germline V lookup: CDR1 LGHNA, CDR2 YSLEER. Trimming left V 0 bases short and J 3 bases short, with 9 bases between. CDR3 amino acids: CASSQERQDNQPQHF. The CDR3 DNA sequence: TGCGCCAGCAGCCAAGAACGGCAGGACAATCAGCCCCAGCATTTT.

The rearrangement joins TRBV29-1 to TRBJ2-3; weak D call: TRBD2 (6 bases). The CDR3 runs to 13 residues. Trimming pared 7 bases from V and 4 bases from J, leaving 15 bases between. The germline gives CDR1 SQVTM, CDR2 ANQGSEA. The CDR3 coding sequence is TGCAGCGCAAAAGGAGGGTCCCCAGATACGCAGTATTTT. It specifies CSAKGGSPDTQYF.